The following is a TCR beta chain sequence with its context. Its antigen is undetermined. Indicated treatment: 19 received Ad26.COV2.S at low or high dose, single or two shots; about 5 received placebo; per-sample allocation not given. Specimen acquisition occurred on day 63 following the initial vaccine or placebo injection. An Ad26 vector expressing Wuhan-strain SARS-CoV-2 spike served as the vaccine. The sample is drawn from a study of Ad26.COV2.S vaccination and SARS-CoV-2 variants. About the study: Into the muscle, Ad26.COV2.S was dosed once or twice, 56 days apart.

Trimming removed 5 bases at V and 4 bases at J, with 17 bases between. The CDR3 covers 15 residues. Germline V CDR1 and CDR2: MDHEN, SYDVKM. The repertoire was sequenced with immunoSEQ multiplex PCR; TCRdb's copy has only in-frame clones and lacks some. Of hundreds of thousands of clones in the sample, 88% were seen once. Overall study results and limits: Using TCR breadth and depth analyses may have led to underestimated total T cell responses.

The receptor's source is a person aged 18 to 59 who received the Ad26.COV2.S COVID-19 vaccine or a placebo. Sequences were derived from peripheral blood, sampled in a trial of Ad26.COV2.S vaccine versus placebo. The chain uses TRBV28 and TRBJ1-1; D possibly corresponds to TRBD1 (5 bases). The DNA of the CDR3 is TGTGCCAGCAGTACAGTTTTAAGAAGGGGCACTGAAGCTTTCTTT. This codes for CASSTVLRRGTEAFF.